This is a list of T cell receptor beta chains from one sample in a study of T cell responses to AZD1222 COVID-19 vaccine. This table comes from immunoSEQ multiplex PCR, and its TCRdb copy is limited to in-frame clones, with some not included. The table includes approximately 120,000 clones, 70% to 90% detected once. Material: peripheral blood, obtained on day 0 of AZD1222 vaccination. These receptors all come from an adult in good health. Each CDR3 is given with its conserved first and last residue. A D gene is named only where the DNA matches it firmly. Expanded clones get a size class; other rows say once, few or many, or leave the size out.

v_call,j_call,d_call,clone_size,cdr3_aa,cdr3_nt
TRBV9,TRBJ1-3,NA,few,CASSVGEWGISGNTIYF,TGTGCCAGCAGCGTAGGAGAGTGGGGGATCTCTGGAAACACCATATATTTT
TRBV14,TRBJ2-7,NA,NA,CASSQDGTGSYEQYF,TGTGCCAGCAGCCAAGACGGGACCGGTAGCTACGAGCAGTACTTC
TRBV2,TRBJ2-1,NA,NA,CASSANYNEQFF,TGTGCCAGCAGTGCAAATTACAATGAGCAGTTCTTC
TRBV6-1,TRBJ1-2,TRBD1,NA,CASSEAGQAYGYTF,TGTGCCAGCAGTGAAGCGGGACAGGCCTATGGCTACACCTTC
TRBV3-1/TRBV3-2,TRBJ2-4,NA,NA,CASSPPRGRLDIQYF,TGTGCCAGCAGCCCCCCCCGGGGTCGTCTGGACATTCAGTACTTC
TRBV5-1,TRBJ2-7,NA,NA,CASTDSLRQYF,TGCGCCAGCACCGACAGCTTAAGGCAGTACTTC
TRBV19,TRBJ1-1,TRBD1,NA,CASDRGRTEAFF,TGTGCCAGCGACAGGGGTCGGACTGAAGCTTTCTTT
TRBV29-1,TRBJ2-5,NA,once,CSVEGQGMGETQYF,TGCAGCGTTGAAGGTCAGGGGATGGGAGAGACCCAGTACTTC
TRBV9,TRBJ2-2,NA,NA,CASSPIGNTGELFF,TGTGCCAGCAGCCCAATCGGGAACACCGGGGAGCTGTTTTTT
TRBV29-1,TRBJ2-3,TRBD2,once,CSVPRAGGPTDTQYF,TGCAGCGTCCCAAGGGCGGGAGGGCCTACAGATACGCAGTATTTT
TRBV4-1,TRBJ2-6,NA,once,CASSQEGGRVTGANVLTF,TGCGCCAGCAGCCAAGAGGGCGGCAGGGTTACTGGGGCCAACGTCCTGACTTTC
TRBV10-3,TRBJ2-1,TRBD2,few,CATAGGGDNWDEQFF,TGTGCCACCGCGGGGGGAGGGGATAATTGGGATGAGCAGTTCTTC
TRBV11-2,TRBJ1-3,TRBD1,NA,CASSLVRGDSPTGNTIYF,TGTGCCAGCAGCTTAGTTCGGGGGGACAGCCCCACTGGAAACACCATATATTTT
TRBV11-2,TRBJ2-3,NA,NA,CASSLTRELYTDTQYF,TGTGCCAGCAGCTTAACGAGGGAGCTCTATACAGATACGCAGTATTTT
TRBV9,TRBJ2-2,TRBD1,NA,CASSRGTGETGELFF,TGTGCCAGCAGTAGGGGGACAGGGGAAACCGGGGAGCTGTTTTTT
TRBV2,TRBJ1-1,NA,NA,CASNRGGQNTEAFF,TGTGCCAGCAACCGTGGGGGCCAGAACACTGAAGCTTTCTTT
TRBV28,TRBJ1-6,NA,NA,CASSSRFTPLHF,TGTGCCAGCAGCTCCCGGTTTACACCCCTCCACTTT
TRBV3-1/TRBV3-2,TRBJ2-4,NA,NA,CASSPGIAKNIQYF,TGTGCCAGCAGTCCGGGGATAGCCAAAAACATTCAGTACTTC